A single T cell receptor (beta chain) is shown here with its context. This sample was taken from a study of blood T cell repertoires in COVID-19. Turning to the study itself: There were acute and convalescent COVID-19 samples, and they came from the United States, Italy and Spain.

Clones were read by immunoSEQ multiplex PCR, and TCRdb kept only the in-frame ones, dropping some. The sample lists 150,000 or so clones; roughly 88% were seen once. The CDR3 length is 13 residues. J gave up 6 bases and V 10 bases, and 10 bases lay outside the gene matches. Per germline, CDR1 ENHRY and CDR2 SYGVKD. Cohort 3 donors counted as recovered after two negative PCRs, clearance, or resolved symptoms. Sequencing was carried out using PBMCs or T cells enriched from blood (not recorded which). The clonotype comes from a woman aged 55-69 years who had recovered from COVID-19. The chain carries TRBV10-3 and TRBJ1-2; 8 bases fit TRBD1. In DNA form, the CDR3 reads TGTGCCAGCTGGACAGGGAGATTCAATGGCTACACCTTC. It specifies CASWTGRFNGYTF.